This T cell receptor (beta chain) was observed in a study of blood T cells in healthy people across ages. Findings of the study overall: Higher diversity and more naive CD4+ cells were features of long-lived donors, compared to aged donors.

A sample-barcoded 5' primer and a J-beta primer mix were used in a second PCR of about 7 to 12 cycles. TCRdb fed the 5' RACE reads into MiXCR, producing one record per CDR3 protein. The table shows approximately 1.5 million distinct CDR3 sequences, with approximately 43% occurring only once. Extraction of total RNA produced a minimum of 5 micrograms from each sample. The germline CDR1 and CDR2 sequences are ENHRY and SYGVKD. This CDR3 contains 11 residues. Trimming pared 9 bases from V and 10 bases from J, leaving 15 bases between. As concerns this clonotype: No antigen is known for it.

The sequence was obtained from a woman between 18 and 30 years old in good health. The chain uses TRBV10-3 and TRBJ1-2; possibly TRBD1 for D (5 bases). Sequencing input: blood. CDR3 DNA sequence: TGTGCCATTACGGACGGGGACGCCTACACCTTC. Translating it yields CAITDGDAYTF.